This TCR beta chain appears in the sequencing data of a study of CXCR4 blockade with PD-1 therapy in pancreatic cancer. Profiled with immunoSEQ multiplex PCR; TCRdb holds only in-frame clones, not every one. The sample holds about 5,200 clones, around 50% seen once. Germline lookup yields CDR1 MDHEN and CDR2 SYDVKM. CDR3 length equals 15 residues. V lost 5 bases, J lost 0 bases, and 13 bases lay in between. Turning to this clone: Its cognate antigen is unknown.

The study's findings and limits: Tumor clonality averaged about 0.15 versus 0.049 in healthy blood, not predicting survival. Convergent selection by common tumor antigens was suggested by nucleotide rearrangement counts.

No neoadjuvant therapy was given before resection to the patients supplying these archived tumor blocks. The chain has TRBV28 and TRBJ1-1, with D uncertain. Specimen: tumor tissue. The source is a human donor with pancreatic ductal adenocarcinoma. CDR3 DNA: TGTGCCAGCAGTGTGGCTGGAGGAATGAACACTGAAGCTTTCTTT. Residues: CASSVAGGMNTEAFF. The entire variable domain, with the rest obtained from reference TRBV28 and TRBJ1-1, is as follows: DVKVTQSSRYLVKRTGEKVFLECVQDMDHENMFWYRQDPGLGLRLIYFSYDVKMKEKGDIPEGYSVSREKKERFSLILESASTNQTSMYLCASSVAGGMNTEAFFGQGTRLTVV.